This is a list of T cell receptor beta chains from one sample in a study of CD8+ T cells in alopecia areata. Libraries were prepared by immunoSEQ multiplex PCR; TCRdb keeps only in-frame clonotypes and omits some of them. The sample includes around 190,000 clones, roughly 60% of them seen just once. Source: CD4+ T cells sorted from blood, taken at week 24, from a patient treated with tofacitinib. These receptors originate from a human donor with alopecia areata. The CDR3 runs from the conserved cysteine through the conserved F or W. Fields, in order: V gene, J gene, clone size, D gene, CDR3 DNA, CDR3 protein. The D gene is left open where the match is weak. Clone sizes are given selectively: once, few, many, or a class where the clone is expanded.

>TRBV2|TRBJ2-2|few|.
TGTGCCAGCAGGAGGGAGACAGGAGGTACCGGGGAGCTGTTTTTT
CASRRETGGTGELFF
>TRBV25-1|TRBJ1-5|.|.
TGTGCCAGCAGTACTCCTAGCAATCAGCCCCAGCATTTT
CASSTPSNQPQHF
>TRBV7-9|TRBJ2-4|.|TRBD2
TGTGCCAGCAGCTTGGGAGGGGAAAACATTCAGTACTTC
CASSLGGENIQYF
>TRBV29-1|TRBJ2-5|.|.
TGCAGCGTTGCACAGGGTACGGAGACCCAGTACTTC
CSVAQGTETQYF
>TRBV30|TRBJ2-7|.|.
TGTGCCTGGAGGGCTAAAACCGGGACGGATACCTACGAGCAGTACTTC
CAWRAKTGTDTYEQYF
>TRBV9|TRBJ1-1|.|.
TGTGCCAGCGGATCTGGACAGACCCAAGCTTTCTTT
CASGSGQTQAFF
>TRBV30|TRBJ1-2|.|.
TGTGCCTGGGCTAAACGAGCAACGGGGGGCTACACCTTC
CAWAKRATGGYTF
>TRBV6-6|TRBJ2-4|.|TRBD1
TGTGCCAGCAGTTACAACGAGGGGGCGGCCAAAAACATTCAGTACTTC
CASSYNEGAAKNIQYF
>TRBV6-5|TRBJ2-3|.|.
TGTGCCAGCAGTTACCAACGAGGGCAGAGCACAGATACGCAGTATTTT
CASSYQRGQSTDTQYF
>TRBV7-2|TRBJ2-3|few|.
TGTGCCAGCAGCCCCACTTTGGATACGCAGTATTTT
CASSPTLDTQYF
>TRBV4-3|TRBJ2-3|.|.
TGCGCCAGCAGCCAAGATCGTTGGGGTTACACAGATACGCAGTATTTT
CASSQDRWGYTDTQYF
>TRBV7-9|TRBJ1-1|once|.
TGTGCCAGCAGCATAACCGGGGGCGCGGCAAGCTTT
CASSITGGAASF
>TRBV15|TRBJ2-5|few|TRBD2
TGTGCCACCAGCAGATTATATAGCGGGGGGACAAAAGAGACCCAGTACTTC
CATSRLYSGGTKETQYF
>TRBV19|TRBJ1-5|.|.
TGTGCCAGTCGAGTTGGGGATCAGCCCCAGCATTTT
CASRVGDQPQHF
>TRBV7-2|TRBJ2-1|.|.
TGTGCCAGCAGCTTAGGGCCGGGCCCCTATGGGGGGTTCTTC
CASSLGPGPYGGFF
>TRBV7-9|TRBJ2-7|once|TRBD2
TGTGCCAGCAGCTTAGCGGGGAGGGTCCACGAGCAGTACTTC
CASSLAGRVHEQYF
>TRBV5-1|TRBJ1-5|.|.
TGCGCCAGCAGCTTGCAGGGCCCTCCGCACAATCAGCCCCAGCATTTT
CASSLQGPPHNQPQHF
>TRBV4-3|TRBJ2-5|few|.
TGCGCCAGCAGCCAAGATCGGGACACCCAAGAGACCCAGTACTTC
CASSQDRDTQETQYF
>TRBV27|TRBJ2-7|.|.
TGTGCCAGCGCCCCCAAACCGGGACAAACCTACGAGCAGTACTTC
CASAPKPGQTYEQYF
>TRBV9|TRBJ2-3|.|TRBD2
TGTGCCAGCAGCTGGGGGGGAACTAGCACAGATACGCAGTATTTT
CASSWGGTSTDTQYF
>TRBV15|TRBJ1-2|many|TRBD1
TGTGCCACCAGCGGACGGGGGACAGCCAGGGGCTACACCTTC
CATSGRGTARGYTF
>TRBV5-4|TRBJ1-2|once|TRBD1
TGTGCCAGCAGCCAAGAAACAGGGGGCTATGGCTACACCTTC
CASSQETGGYGYTF
>TRBV29-1|TRBJ1-2|.|.
TGCAGCGCACATGAAGGAAGGGGCTATGGCTACACCTTC
CSAHEGRGYGYTF
>TRBV11-3|TRBJ2-1|.|TRBD2
TGTGCCAGCAGCCCAGGACTAGCGGGGGGGCAGTTCTTC
CASSPGLAGGQFF
>TRBV6-6|TRBJ2-3|.|TRBD2
TGTGCCAGCAGTTACTCCGGACTAGCGCGGACAGATACGCAGTATTTT
CASSYSGLARTDTQYF
>TRBV11-3|TRBJ2-1|few|TRBD2
TGTGCCAGCAGCTTGGGACTAGCGGGTTCACACAATGAGCAGTTCTTC
CASSLGLAGSHNEQFF